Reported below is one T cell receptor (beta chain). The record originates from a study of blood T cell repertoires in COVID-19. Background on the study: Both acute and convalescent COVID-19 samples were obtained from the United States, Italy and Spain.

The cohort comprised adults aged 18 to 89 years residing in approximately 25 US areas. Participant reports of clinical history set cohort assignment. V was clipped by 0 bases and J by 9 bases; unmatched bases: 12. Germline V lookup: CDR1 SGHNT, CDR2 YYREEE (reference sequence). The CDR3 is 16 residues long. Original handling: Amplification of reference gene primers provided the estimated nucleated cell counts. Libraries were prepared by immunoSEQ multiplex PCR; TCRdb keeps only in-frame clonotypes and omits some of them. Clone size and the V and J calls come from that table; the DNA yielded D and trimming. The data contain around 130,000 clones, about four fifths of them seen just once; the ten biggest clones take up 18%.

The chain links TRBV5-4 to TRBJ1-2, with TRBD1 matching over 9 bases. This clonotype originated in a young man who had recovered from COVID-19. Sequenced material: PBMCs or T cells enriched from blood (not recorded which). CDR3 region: CASSLGGQGQVIRYTF. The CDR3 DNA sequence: TGTGCCAGCAGCTTGGGAGGACAGGGGCAGGTTATTCGCTACACCTTC.